Given below is one T cell receptor (beta chain) in context. Its antigen is undetermined. This entry belongs to a study of long-term antiretroviral therapy in people with HIV. Study-level findings and limits: Post-ART samples showed increased diversity that remained below transplant donor control levels.

Germline CDR1 is SGHTA and CDR2 is FQGNSA. V lost 0 bases and J lost 4, with 6 bases in between. This CDR3 has 14 residues. Runs used v3.0 of the immunoSEQ assay and were done at survey level. Some clones are missing from TCRdb's copy, which holds only in-frame ones; the method was immunoSEQ multiplex PCR. The sample lists approximately 17,000 clones; around 74% were seen once. J is TRBJ2-2 and V is TRBV7-2; a possible D gene is TRBD2 (5 bases). This clonotype was sampled from a woman aged 45-65 years with HIV. Sequences were derived from unsorted PBMCs, sampled approximately 2.5 years before starting antiretroviral therapy. The CDR3 spells CASSLAGVTGELFF. In DNA, the CDR3 is TGTGCCAGCAGCTTAGCCGGGGTCACCGGGGAGCTGTTTTTT.